A selection of T cell receptor beta chains follows, all from one sample in a study of blood T cell repertoires in COVID-19. Libraries were prepared by immunoSEQ multiplex PCR; TCRdb keeps only in-frame clonotypes and omits some of them. The data contain under 130,000 clones, around 74% of them seen just once; the ten biggest clones take up approximately 19%. Sequenced material: peripheral blood. Every receptor here comes from a woman in her 70s with acute or convalescent COVID-19. Each CDR3 is given with its conserved first and last residue. The D gene is left open where the match is weak. Only some rows state a clone size, as once, few, many or a class for expanded clones.

clone_size | j_call | v_call | d_call | cdr3_nt | cdr3_aa
. | TRBJ1-3 | TRBV18 | TRBD1 | TGTGCCAGCTCTCGGGGACAGGCGTCCTCTGGAAACACCATATATTTT | CASSRGQASSGNTIYF
. | TRBJ1-2 | TRBV6-6 | . | TGTGCCAGCAGTTACGGGAGCGAGGTTGGCTACACCTTC | CASSYGSEVGYTF
. | TRBJ1-4 | TRBV19 | . | TGTGCCAGTAACAACTTGGGGGGGAATGAAAAACTGTTTTTT | CASNNLGGNEKLFF
. | TRBJ2-7 | TRBV18 | . | TGTGCCAGCTCACCATCCCCAGGGTACAACGAGCAGTACTTC | CASSPSPGYNEQYF
. | TRBJ2-2 | TRBV2 | . | TGTGCCAGCAGTCCTAGAGGGCAGAACACCGGGGAGCTGTTTTTT | CASSPRGQNTGELFF
. | TRBJ2-5 | TRBV30 | TRBD2 | TGTGCCTGGAGTGTTGGGGGGGTGGGAGAGACCCAGTACTTC | CAWSVGGVGETQYF
few | TRBJ2-2 | TRBV11-2 | TRBD2 | TGTGCCAGCAGCTCTGGACTAGCTGGTAACGGGGAGCTGTTTTTT | CASSSGLAGNGELFF
. | TRBJ2-5 | TRBV5-1 | TRBD1 | TGCGCCAGCAGCTCGGCAGGGGGAGAAGAGACCCAGTACTTC | CASSSAGGEETQYF
. | TRBJ1-2 | TRBV30 | . | TGTGCCTGGACGTCGCGGGGGGGTGGTGGCTATGGCTACACCTTC | CAWTSRGGGGYGYTF
. | TRBJ2-3 | TRBV5-1 | . | TGCGCCAGCAGCCTAGTCATTTCAGGGGGGGATACGCAGTATTTT | CASSLVISGGDTQYF
. | TRBJ1-2 | TRBV18 | . | TGTGCCAGCTCACCACTCGCCGCGGGGGGGGTAACCAACAACGATGGCTACACCTTC | CASSPLAAGGVTNNDGYTF
. | TRBJ1-2 | TRBV10-1 | TRBD1 | TGCGCCAGCAGTGATTTTCGGACAGGGAGCCTTGGCTACACCTTC | CASSDFRTGSLGYTF
. | TRBJ2-5 | TRBV7-2 | . | TGTGCCAGCAGCCCGTCCCGGGGTACTGGTACCCAGTACTTC | CASSPSRGTGTQYF
. | TRBJ2-7 | TRBV7-2 | TRBD1 | TGTGCCAGCAGCTCAACAGGGGGCATCACCTACGAGCAGTACTTC | CASSSTGGITYEQYF
. | TRBJ1-1 | TRBV19 | . | TGTGCCAGTACCGCAGGGGCGAATGAAGCTTTCTTT | CASTAGANEAFF
. | TRBJ1-4 | TRBV28 | . | TGTGCCAGCAGTTCGGGGGGGTCCAATGAAAAACTGTTTTTT | CASSSGGSNEKLFF
. | TRBJ1-2 | TRBV6-5 | . | TGTGCCAGCAGCGTACAGGGACCCTATGGCTACACCTTC | CASSVQGPYGYTF
few | TRBJ1-2 | TRBV5-5 | TRBD1 | TGTGCCAGCAGCTTGGACAGGGGGTTTTCAGACACCTTC | CASSLDRGFSDTF
. | TRBJ1-5 | TRBV5-1 | TRBD1 | TGCGCCAGCAGCTCCACAGGGGGCGGTCAGCCCCAGCATTTT | CASSSTGGGQPQHF
few | TRBJ1-3 | TRBV2 | . | TGTGCCAGCCTGGGGGGGGGCTCTGGAAACACCATATATTTT | CASLGGGSGNTIYF
. | TRBJ2-7 | TRBV13 | . | TGTGCCAGCAGCTTGAGTCCGGGTTCAAGCAGGGGTAAAACCTACGAGCAGTACTTC | CASSLSPGSSRGKTYEQYF
. | TRBJ1-3 | TRBV9 | . | TGTGCCAGCAGCCCGCAAAACAGTCAGGGAAACACCATATATTTT | CASSPQNSQGNTIYF
few | TRBJ1-5 | TRBV10-1 | . | TGCGCCAGCAGTGGTCAGGGGTACAATCAGCCCCAGCATTTT | CASSGQGYNQPQHF
. | TRBJ1-6 | TRBV30 | . | TGTGCTCTGGGCGGGTCACCCCTCCACTTT | CALGGSPLHF
. | TRBJ2-5 | TRBV6-1 | TRBD2 | TGTGCCAGCAGTGAAGGGTTAGCGGGGGCCGGGGAGACCCAGTACTTC | CASSEGLAGAGETQYF
once | TRBJ2-5 | TRBV24-1 | . | TGTGCCACCAGCCCCAGGACCCAGTACTTC | CATSPRTQYF